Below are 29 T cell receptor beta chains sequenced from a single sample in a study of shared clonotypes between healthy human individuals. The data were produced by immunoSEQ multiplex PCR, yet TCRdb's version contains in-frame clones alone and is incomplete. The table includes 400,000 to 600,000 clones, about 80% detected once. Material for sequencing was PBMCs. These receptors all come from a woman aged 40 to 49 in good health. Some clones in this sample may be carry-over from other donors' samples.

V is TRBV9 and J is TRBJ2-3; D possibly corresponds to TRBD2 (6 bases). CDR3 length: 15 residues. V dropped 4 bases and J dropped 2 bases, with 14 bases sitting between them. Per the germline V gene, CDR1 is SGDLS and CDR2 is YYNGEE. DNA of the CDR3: TGTGCCAGCAGCCCCCCGGGAGCCCTCACAGATACGCAGTATTTT. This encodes CASSPPGALTDTQYF. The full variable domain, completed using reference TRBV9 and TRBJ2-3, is DSGVTQTPKHLITATGQRVTLRCSPRSGDLSVYWYQQSLDQGLQFLIQYYNGEERAKGNILERFSAQQFPDLHSELNLSSLELGDSALYFCASSPPGALTDTQYFGPGTRLTVL.

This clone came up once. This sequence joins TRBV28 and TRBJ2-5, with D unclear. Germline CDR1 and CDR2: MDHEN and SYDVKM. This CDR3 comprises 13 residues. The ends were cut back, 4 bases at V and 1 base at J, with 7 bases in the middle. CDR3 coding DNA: TGTGCCAGCAGTTACCAAACCCAAGAGACCCAGTACTTC. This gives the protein CASSYQTQETQYF.

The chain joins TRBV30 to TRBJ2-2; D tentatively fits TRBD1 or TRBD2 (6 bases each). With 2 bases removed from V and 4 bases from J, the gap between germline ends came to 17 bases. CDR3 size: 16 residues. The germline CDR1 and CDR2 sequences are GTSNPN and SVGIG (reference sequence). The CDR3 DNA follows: TGTGCCTGGAGTAAGGGGGGAGGCGGGCTCACCGGGGAGCTGTTTTTT. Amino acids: CAWSKGGGGLTGELFF.

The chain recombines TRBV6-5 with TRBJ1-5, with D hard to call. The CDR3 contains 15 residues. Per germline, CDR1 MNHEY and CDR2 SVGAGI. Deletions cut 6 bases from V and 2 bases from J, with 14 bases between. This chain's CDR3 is CASRRTADGNQPQHF. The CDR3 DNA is TGTGCCAGCAGGCGGACGGCCGACGGCAATCAGCCCCAGCATTTT.

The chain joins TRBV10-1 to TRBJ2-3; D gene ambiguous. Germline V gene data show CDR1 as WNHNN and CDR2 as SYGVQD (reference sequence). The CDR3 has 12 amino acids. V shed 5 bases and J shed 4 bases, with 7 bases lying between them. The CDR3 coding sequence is TGCGCCAGCAGTCAATCGGCAGATACGCAGTATTTT. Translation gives CASSQSADTQYF.

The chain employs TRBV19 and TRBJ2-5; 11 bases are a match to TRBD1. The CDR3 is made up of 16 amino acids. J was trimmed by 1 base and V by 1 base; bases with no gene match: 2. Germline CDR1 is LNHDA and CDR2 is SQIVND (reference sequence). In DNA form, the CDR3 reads TGTGCCAGTAGTATAGCAGGACAGGGGGCCCAAGAGACCCAGTACTTC. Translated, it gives CASSIAGQGAQETQYF.

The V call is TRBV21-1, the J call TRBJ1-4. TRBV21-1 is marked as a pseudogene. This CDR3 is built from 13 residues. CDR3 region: CASSISGLEKLFF. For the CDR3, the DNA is TGTGCCAGCAGCATCTCGGGGCTCGAAAAACTGTTTTTT.

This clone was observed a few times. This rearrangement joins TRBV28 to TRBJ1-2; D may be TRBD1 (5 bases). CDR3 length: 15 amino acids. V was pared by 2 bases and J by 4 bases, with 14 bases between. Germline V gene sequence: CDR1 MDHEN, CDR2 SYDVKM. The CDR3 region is CASSLGAGRAYGYTF. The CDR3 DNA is TGTGCCAGCAGTTTAGGGGCAGGGAGGGCCTATGGCTACACCTTC.

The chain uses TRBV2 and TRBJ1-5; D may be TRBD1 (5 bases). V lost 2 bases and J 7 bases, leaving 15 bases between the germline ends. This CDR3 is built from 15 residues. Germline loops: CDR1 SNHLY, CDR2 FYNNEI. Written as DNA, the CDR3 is TGTGCCAGCAGTGAATCGACGGGGGTAGGCCAGCCCCAGCATTTT. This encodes CASSESTGVGQPQHF.

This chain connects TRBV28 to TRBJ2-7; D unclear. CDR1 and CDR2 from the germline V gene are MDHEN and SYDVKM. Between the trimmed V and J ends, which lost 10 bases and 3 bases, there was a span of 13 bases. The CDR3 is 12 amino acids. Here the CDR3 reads CATRRADYEQYF. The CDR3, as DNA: TGTGCCACTCGAAGGGCCGACTACGAGCAGTACTTC.

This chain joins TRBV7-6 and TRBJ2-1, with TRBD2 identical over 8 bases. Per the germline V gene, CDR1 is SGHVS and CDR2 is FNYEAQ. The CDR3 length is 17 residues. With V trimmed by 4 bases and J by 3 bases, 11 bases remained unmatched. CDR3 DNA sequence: TGTGCCAGCAGCTCCAACCTTGGTAGCGGGAACTACAATGAGCAGTTCTTC. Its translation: CASSSNLGSGNYNEQFF.

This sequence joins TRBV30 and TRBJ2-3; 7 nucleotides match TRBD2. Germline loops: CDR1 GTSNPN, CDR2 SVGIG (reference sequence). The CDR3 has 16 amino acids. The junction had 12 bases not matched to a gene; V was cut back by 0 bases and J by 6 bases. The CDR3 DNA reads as TGTGCCTGGAGTGTAGGGGTGGGAGGGGCACTGGATACGCAGTATTTT. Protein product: CAWSVGVGGALDTQYF.

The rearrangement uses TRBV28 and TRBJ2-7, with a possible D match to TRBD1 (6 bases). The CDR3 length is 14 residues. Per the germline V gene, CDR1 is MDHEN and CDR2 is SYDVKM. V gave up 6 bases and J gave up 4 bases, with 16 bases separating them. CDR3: CASRDAGERYEQYF. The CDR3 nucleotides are TGTGCCAGCAGGGACGCAGGGGAGAGGTACGAGCAGTACTTC. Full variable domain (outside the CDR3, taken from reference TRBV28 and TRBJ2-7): DVKVTQSSRYLVKRTGEKVFLECVQDMDHENMFWYRQDPGLGLRLIYFSYDVKMKEKGDIPEGYSVSREKKERFSLILESASTNQTSMYLCASRDAGERYEQYFGPGTRLTVT.

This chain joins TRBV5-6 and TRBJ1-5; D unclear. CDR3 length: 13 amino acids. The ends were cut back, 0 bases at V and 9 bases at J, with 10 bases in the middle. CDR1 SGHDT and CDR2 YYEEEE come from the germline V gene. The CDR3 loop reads CASSLGPTGPQHF. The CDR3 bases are TGTGCCAGCAGCTTGGGGCCAACGGGGCCCCAGCATTTT.

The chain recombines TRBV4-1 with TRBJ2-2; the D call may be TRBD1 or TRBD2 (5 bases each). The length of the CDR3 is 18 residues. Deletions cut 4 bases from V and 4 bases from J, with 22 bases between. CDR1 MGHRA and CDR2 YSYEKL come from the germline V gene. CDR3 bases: TGCGCCAGCAGCCGCAACGCCCCACGGGGCGTGGGCACCGGGGAGCTGTTTTTT. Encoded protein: CASSRNAPRGVGTGELFF.

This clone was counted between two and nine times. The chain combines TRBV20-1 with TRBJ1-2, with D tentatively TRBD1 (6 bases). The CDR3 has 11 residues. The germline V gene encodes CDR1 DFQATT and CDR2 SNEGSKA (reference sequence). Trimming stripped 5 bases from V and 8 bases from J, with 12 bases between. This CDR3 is CSAQAGDGYTF. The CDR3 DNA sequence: TGCAGTGCTCAAGCAGGGGACGGCTACACCTTC.

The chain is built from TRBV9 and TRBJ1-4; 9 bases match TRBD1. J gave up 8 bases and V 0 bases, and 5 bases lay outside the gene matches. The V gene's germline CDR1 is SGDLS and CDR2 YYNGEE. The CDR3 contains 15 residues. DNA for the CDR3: TGTGCCAGCAGCGTAGGACAGGGGGTTACAGAAAAACTGTTTTTT. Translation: CASSVGQGVTEKLFF.

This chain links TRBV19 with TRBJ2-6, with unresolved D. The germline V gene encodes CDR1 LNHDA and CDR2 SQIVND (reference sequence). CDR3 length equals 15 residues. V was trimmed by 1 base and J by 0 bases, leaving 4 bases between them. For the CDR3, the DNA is TGTGCCAGTAGTATAGCCAGCTCTGGGGCCAACGTCCTGACTTTC. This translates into CASSIASSGANVLTF.

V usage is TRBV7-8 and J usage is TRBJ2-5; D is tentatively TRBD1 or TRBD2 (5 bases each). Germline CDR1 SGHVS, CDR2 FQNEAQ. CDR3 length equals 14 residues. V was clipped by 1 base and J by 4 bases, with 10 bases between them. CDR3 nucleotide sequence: TGTGCCAGCAGCTTAGGACTGAGGGGAGAGACCCAGTACTTC. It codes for CASSLGLRGETQYF.

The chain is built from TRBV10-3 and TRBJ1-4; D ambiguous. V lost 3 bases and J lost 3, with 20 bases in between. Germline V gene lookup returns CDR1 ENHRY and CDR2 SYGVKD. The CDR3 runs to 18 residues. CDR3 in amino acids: CAISDPGRTNGANEKLFF. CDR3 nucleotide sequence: TGTGCCATCAGTGATCCGGGCCGAACAAATGGGGCTAATGAAAAACTGTTTTTT.

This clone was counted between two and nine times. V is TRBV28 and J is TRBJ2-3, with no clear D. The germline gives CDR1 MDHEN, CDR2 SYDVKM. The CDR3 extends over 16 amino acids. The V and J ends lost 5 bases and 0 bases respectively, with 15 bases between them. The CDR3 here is CASSRRVTGSTDTQYF. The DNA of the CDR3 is TGTGCCAGCAGTCGACGGGTAACCGGAAGCACAGATACGCAGTATTTT.

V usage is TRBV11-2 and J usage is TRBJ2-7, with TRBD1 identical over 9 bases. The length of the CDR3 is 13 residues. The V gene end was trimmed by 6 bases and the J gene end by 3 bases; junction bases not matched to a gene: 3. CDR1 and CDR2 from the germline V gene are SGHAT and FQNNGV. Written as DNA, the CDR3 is TGTGCCAGCAGTAAGACAGGGGGCTACGAGCAGTACTTC. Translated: CASSKTGGYEQYF.

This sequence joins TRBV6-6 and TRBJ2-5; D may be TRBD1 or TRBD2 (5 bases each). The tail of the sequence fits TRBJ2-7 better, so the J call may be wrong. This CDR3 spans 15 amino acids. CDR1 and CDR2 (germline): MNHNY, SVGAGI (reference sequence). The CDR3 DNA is TGTGCCAGCACCGAATACGGGGACGGCTCCTACGAGCAGTACTTC. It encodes CASTEYGDGSYEQYF.

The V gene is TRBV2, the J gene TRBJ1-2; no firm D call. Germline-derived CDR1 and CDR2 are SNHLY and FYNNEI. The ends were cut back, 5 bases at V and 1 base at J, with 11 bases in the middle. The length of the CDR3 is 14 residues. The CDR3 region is CASSMANLNYGYTF. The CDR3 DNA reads TGTGCCAGCAGTATGGCAAATCTTAACTATGGCTACACCTTC.

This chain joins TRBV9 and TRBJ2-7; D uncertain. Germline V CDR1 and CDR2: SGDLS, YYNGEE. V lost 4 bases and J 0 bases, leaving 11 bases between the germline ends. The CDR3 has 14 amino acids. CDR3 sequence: CASSTHGSSYEQYF. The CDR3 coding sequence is TGTGCCAGCAGCACCCACGGAAGCTCCTACGAGCAGTACTTC.

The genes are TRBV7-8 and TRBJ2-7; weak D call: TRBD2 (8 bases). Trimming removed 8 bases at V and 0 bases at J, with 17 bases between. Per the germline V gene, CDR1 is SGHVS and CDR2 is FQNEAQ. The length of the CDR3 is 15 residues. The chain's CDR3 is CASSTREGASYEQYF. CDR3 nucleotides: TGTGCCAGCTCTACCCGGGAGGGGGCCTCCTACGAGCAGTACTTC.

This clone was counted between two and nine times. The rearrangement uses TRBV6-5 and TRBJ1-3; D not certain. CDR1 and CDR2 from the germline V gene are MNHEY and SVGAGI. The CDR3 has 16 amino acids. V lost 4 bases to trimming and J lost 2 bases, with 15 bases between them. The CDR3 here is CASSSRPLGTGNTIYF. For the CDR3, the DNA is TGTGCCAGCAGTTCACGTCCCCTAGGTACTGGAAACACCATATATTTT.

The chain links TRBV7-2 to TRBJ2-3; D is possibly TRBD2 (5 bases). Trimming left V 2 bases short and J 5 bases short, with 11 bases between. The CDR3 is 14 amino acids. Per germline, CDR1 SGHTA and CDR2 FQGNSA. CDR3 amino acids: CASSLHSGIDTQYF. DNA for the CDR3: TGTGCCAGCAGCTTACACAGCGGTATAGATACGCAGTATTTT.

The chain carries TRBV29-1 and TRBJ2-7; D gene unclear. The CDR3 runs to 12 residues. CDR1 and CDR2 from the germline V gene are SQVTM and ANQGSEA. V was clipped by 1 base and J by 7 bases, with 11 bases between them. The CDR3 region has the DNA TGCAGCGTTGAAGTTGGGTATCGGGAGCAGTACTTC. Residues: CSVEVGYREQYF.